This is a list of T cell receptor beta chains from one sample in a study of Ad26.COV2.S vaccination and SARS-CoV-2 variants. Assay used: immunoSEQ multiplex PCR; TCRdb lists only in-frame clones, some missing. The sample yields approximately 410,000 clones, approximately 87% seen once. This sample comprised peripheral blood, obtained in a trial of Ad26.COV2.S vaccine versus placebo. The source of these receptors is a person aged 18-60 years who received the Ad26.COV2.S COVID-19 vaccine or a placebo. The CDR3 runs from the conserved cysteine through the conserved F or W. The D gene is left open where the match is weak. Clone size is shown for a subset of rows, as once, few, many or a class of expanded clone.

V,J,size,D,CDR3,DNA
TRBV19,TRBJ1-5,-,-,CASLTQADSNQPQHF,TGTGCCAGTTTGACCCAGGCGGATAGCAATCAGCCCCAGCATTTT
TRBV27,TRBJ2-1,-,TRBD2,CASSLYAGDGNEQFF,TGTGCCAGCAGTTTATATGCGGGGGATGGCAATGAGCAGTTCTTC
TRBV30,TRBJ2-2,-,-,CAWSVSSTGELFF,TGTGCCTGGAGTGTTTCTTCCACCGGGGAGCTGTTTTTT
TRBV9,TRBJ1-1,-,-,CASSVAGIGGTEAFF,TGTGCCAGCAGCGTAGCAGGCATCGGTGGGACTGAAGCTTTCTTT
TRBV4-1,TRBJ2-3,-,-,CASSQRGAPSGATTDTQYF,TGCGCCAGCAGCCAAAGGGGAGCCCCCTCGGGGGCCACCACAGATACGCAGTATTTT
TRBV30,TRBJ2-5,-,TRBD2,CAWSVTASGEMYF,TGTGCCTGGAGTGTAACGGCTAGCGGGGAGATGTACTTC
TRBV6-6,TRBJ1-1,-,-,CASSYFYDRRNTEAFF,TGTGCCAGCAGTTACTTTTACGACAGGAGGAACACTGAAGCTTTCTTT
TRBV6-5,TRBJ1-1,-,-,CASSYPGGNTEAFF,TGTGCCAGCAGTTATCCCGGGGGGAACACTGAAGCTTTCTTT
TRBV6-2/TRBV6-3,TRBJ1-5,-,-,CASSYRLSNQPQHF,TGTGCCAGCAGTTACAGGCTTAGCAATCAGCCCCAGCATTTT
TRBV5-4,TRBJ2-2,-,TRBD2,CASSSGLALGELFF,TGTGCCAGCAGCTCCGGACTAGCGCTCGGGGAGCTGTTTTTT
TRBV7-9,TRBJ1-4,-,TRBD1,CASSLGQGTGRNEKLFF,TGTGCCAGCAGCCTGGGACAGGGGACAGGGCGGAATGAAAAACTGTTTTTT
TRBV11-2,TRBJ2-3,once,TRBD2,CASSLSRGVADTQYF,TGTGCCAGCAGCTTATCTCGGGGGGTGGCAGATACGCAGTATTTT
TRBV25-1,TRBJ2-3,once,-,CASSGRRGRTDTQYF,TGTGCCAGCAGTGGTAGACGGGGCCGCACAGATACGCAGTATTTT
TRBV19,TRBJ1-1,once,TRBD1,CASRDPGGVGTEAFF,TGTGCCAGTAGAGACCCAGGGGGGGTTGGCACTGAAGCTTTCTTT
TRBV10-1,TRBJ1-5,-,-,CASSGERDGANQPQHF,TGCGCCAGCAGTGGCGAGCGGGACGGGGCTAATCAGCCCCAGCATTTT
TRBV9,TRBJ2-6,once,-,CASSVEGGNSGANVLTF,TGTGCCAGCAGCGTAGAGGGCGGAAACTCTGGGGCCAACGTCCTGACTTTC
TRBV19,TRBJ1-6,-,TRBD1,CASRWDRNNSPLHF,TGTGCCAGTAGGTGGGACAGGAATAATTCACCCCTCCACTTT
TRBV30,TRBJ1-5,-,-,CAWSEGPQNQPQHF,TGTGCCTGGAGCGAGGGACCGCAAAATCAGCCCCAGCATTTT
TRBV7-6,TRBJ1-1,-,-,CASSYLQGQNTEAFF,TGTGCCAGCAGCTACCTACAGGGACAGAACACTGAAGCTTTCTTT
TRBV7-3,TRBJ2-6,-,-,CASSLNRISSGANVLTF,TGTGCCAGCAGCTTAAATAGGATAAGCTCTGGGGCCAACGTCCTGACTTTC
TRBV3-1/TRBV3-2,TRBJ2-3,-,TRBD2,CASSPGTSGGGTDTQYF,TGTGCCAGCAGCCCCGGGACTAGCGGGGGGGGCACAGATACGCAGTATTTT
TRBV30,TRBJ2-5,-,-,CAWTPFPGLTETQYF,TGTGCCTGGACCCCGTTCCCCGGATTAACGGAGACCCAGTACTTC
TRBV5-1,TRBJ2-2,-,TRBD1,CASAGTVNTGELFF,TGCGCCAGCGCCGGGACAGTGAACACCGGGGAGCTGTTTTTT
TRBV10-1,TRBJ1-6,-,TRBD1,CASSEGRDRASPLHF,TGCGCCAGCAGTGAGGGTCGGGACAGGGCTTCACCCCTCCACTTT
TRBV4-3,TRBJ2-7,-,TRBD2,CASSQLAGEDSYEQYF,TGCGCCAGCAGCCAGCTAGCGGGGGAGGACTCCTACGAGCAGTACTTC
TRBV5-1,TRBJ1-4,-,TRBD1,CASSGLGTGGEKLFF,TGCGCCAGCAGCGGGCTCGGGACAGGGGGTGAAAAACTGTTTTTT
TRBV30,TRBJ2-7,-,TRBD1,CARDRGGSGEQYF,TGTGCCCGGGACAGGGGAGGTTCGGGCGAGCAGTACTTC
TRBV12-3/TRBV12-4,TRBJ1-1,-,-,CASSLRALTEAFF,TGTGCCAGCAGTTTAAGGGCACTCACTGAAGCTTTCTTT
TRBV28,TRBJ1-3,-,-,CASGRGFSGNTIYF,TGTGCCAGCGGGCGAGGGTTTTCTGGAAACACCATATATTTT
TRBV7-9,TRBJ1-1,few,-,CASSVDKGAFF,TGTGCCAGCAGTGTGGACAAGGGAGCTTTCTTT
TRBV11-2,TRBJ2-5,-,TRBD2,CASSPGRGGQETQYF,TGTGCCAGCAGCCCTGGGCGGGGGGGGCAAGAGACCCAGTACTTC
TRBV6-6,TRBJ2-7,-,-,CASSYAYEQYF,TGTGCCAGCAGTTACGCATACGAGCAGTACTTC
TRBV11-1,TRBJ2-3,-,TRBD2,CASSLASGGVDTQYF,TGTGCCAGCAGCTTAGCTAGCGGGGGGGTAGATACGCAGTATTTT
TRBV28,TRBJ1-2,-,-,CASSKGSWVNYGYTF,TGTGCCAGCAGTAAGGGGAGTTGGGTCAACTATGGCTACACCTTC
TRBV19,TRBJ2-2,-,-,CASSNVSPGELFF,TGTGCCAGTAGTAATGTTTCTCCCGGGGAGCTGTTTTTT
TRBV6-5,TRBJ2-5,-,-,CASSTWGVQETQYF,TGTGCCAGCAGTACTTGGGGGGTCCAAGAGACCCAGTACTTC
TRBV10-1,TRBJ2-1,-,TRBD2,CASSERLAGGRLVDNEQFF,TGCGCCAGCAGTGAAAGGCTAGCGGGGGGCCGACTTGTTGACAATGAGCAGTTCTTC
TRBV9,TRBJ1-4,few,-,CASSVEGSSLANEKLFF,TGTGCCAGCAGCGTAGAAGGGAGTTCCTTGGCTAATGAAAAACTGTTTTTT
TRBV6-2/TRBV6-3,TRBJ2-7,-,-,CASSFSYEQYF,TGTGCCAGCAGTTTCTCCTACGAGCAGTACTTC
TRBV3-1/TRBV3-2,TRBJ2-2,-,-,CASISGEGNRELFF,TGTGCCAGCATATCAGGGGAAGGGAACCGGGAGCTGTTTTTT
TRBV15,TRBJ1-2,-,-,CATSRVESVIYGYTF,TGTGCCACCAGCAGAGTCGAGTCAGTAATCTATGGCTACACCTTC
TRBV5-1,TRBJ2-7,-,-,CASSSRIGFEQYF,TGCGCCAGCAGCTCGCGGATCGGCTTCGAGCAGTACTTC
TRBV19,TRBJ2-7,-,TRBD1,CASSIDSGGTPYEQYF,TGTGCCAGTAGTATTGACTCAGGGGGCACCCCCTACGAGCAGTACTTC